One and the same sample provided the 19 T cell receptor beta chains below, sequenced in a study of CD8 T cells in ankylosing spondylitis. TCRdb re-derived calls from the 5' RACE reads in MiXCR, one entry per CDR3 protein. The sample records around 180,000 distinct CDR3 sequences, approximately 18% being singletons. Sequencing used blood, either unsorted or a sorted T cell fraction (not recorded which). The receptor source for this set is a male donor aged 5 to 29 with ankylosing spondylitis or in good health (not recorded which).

This clonotype showed up many times. The V call is TRBV18, the J call TRBJ2-1; 7 bases agree with TRBD2. Trimming at V came to 6 bases and at J to 9 bases, leaving 11 bases not matched to a gene. The CDR3 is 14 amino acids. Per germline, CDR1 KGHSH and CDR2 LQKENI. Here the CDR3 DNA reads TGTGCCAGCTCTTGGGAGGGCCCGCAGGGTGAGCAGTTCTTC. This gives the protein CASSWEGPQGEQFF.

This clonotype was observed a few times. V and J are TRBV29-1 and TRBJ2-7; D is possibly TRBD1 or TRBD2 (5 bases each). CDR3 length: 13 residues. Germline V gene data show CDR1 as SQVTM and CDR2 as ANQGSEA. V was pared by 4 bases and J by 3 bases, with 13 bases between. The CDR3 sequence: CSVGTGTVYEQYF. In DNA form, the CDR3 reads TGCAGCGTTGGGACGGGGACGGTCTACGAGCAGTACTTC.

This clonotype has ten or more counts. In nucleotides, the CDR3 is TGTGCCAGCAGGGGGGGGGCGAGTGGTAATGAGCAGTTCTTC. It yields the protein CASRGGASGNEQFF. This sequence joins TRBV28 and TRBJ2-1; possible D gene TRBD2, 7 bases. The CDR3 is 14 residues long. V gave up 6 bases and J gave up 7 bases, with 16 bases separating them. The V gene's germline CDR1 is MDHEN and CDR2 SYDVKM.

The V call is TRBV6-6, the J call TRBJ1-1, with TRBD1 as a possible D gene (6 bases). Trimming took 8 bases from V and 2 from J, leaving 12 bases between them. The CDR3 extends over 13 amino acids. The germline V gene encodes CDR1 MNHNY and CDR2 SVGAGI (reference sequence). The CDR3 region has the DNA TGTGCCAGCGGGCCACAGGGAAACACTGAAGCTTTCTTT. Protein product: CASGPQGNTEAFF.

This sequence joins TRBV4-1 and TRBJ2-3; 10 bases align to TRBD2. The length of the CDR3 is 17 residues. The J segment lost 5 bases and the V segment lost 0 bases, leaving 8 bases of the junction unmatched. Germline assignment: CDR1 MGHRA and CDR2 YSYEKL. CDR3 sequence (DNA): TGCGCCAGCAGCCAAGATTTCCTAGCGGGAGTTCAAGATACGCAGTATTTT. This translates into CASSQDFLAGVQDTQYF.

This clonotype showed up many times. The chain uses TRBV5-1 and TRBJ2-2; TRBD2 might be the D (6 bases). The germline gives CDR1 SGHRS, CDR2 YFSETQ. The CDR3 extends over 15 amino acids. Trimming pared 2 bases from V and 4 bases from J, leaving 12 bases between. The DNA of the CDR3 is TGCGCCAGCAGCTTCGGAGGGGTGCGCACCGGGGAGCTGTTTTTT. It encodes CASSFGGVRTGELFF.

The V call is TRBV29-1, the J call TRBJ2-1, with 7 nucleotides matching TRBD1. Germline CDR1 is SQVTM and CDR2 is ANQGSEA. J was trimmed by 4 bases and V by 6 bases; bases with no gene match: 9. This CDR3 comprises 14 residues. CDR3: CSVGDRVGYNEQFF. In DNA form, the CDR3 reads TGCAGCGTCGGAGACAGGGTGGGGTACAATGAGCAGTTCTTC.

This clonotype was seen ten or more times. The chain recombines TRBV6-2 or TRBV6-3 with TRBJ1-5; no definite D call. Germline CDR1 reads MNHEY; CDR2 reads SVGEGT. V was pared by 6 bases and J by 0 bases, with 15 bases between. The CDR3 length is 16 residues. CDR3 in amino acids: CASRLSTGDSNQPQHF. In nucleotides, the CDR3 is TGTGCCAGCAGGCTGTCGACGGGAGATAGCAATCAGCCCCAGCATTTT.

This clonotype was counted ten times or more. This chain links TRBV10-1 with TRBJ1-2, with 8 bases aligning to TRBD1. Trimming at V came to 5 bases and at J to 3 bases, leaving 2 bases not matched to a gene. Germline CDR1 WNHNN, CDR2 SYGVQD (reference sequence). This CDR3 spans 13 amino acids. The CDR3 loop reads CASSSTGDYGYTF. CDR3 DNA: TGCGCCAGCAGTTCGACAGGGGACTATGGCTACACCTTC.

This clonotype was counted many times. The genes are TRBV7-2 and TRBJ2-3, with D hard to call. Germline loops: CDR1 SGHTA, CDR2 FQGNSA. Trimming pared 6 bases from V and 2 bases from J, leaving 9 bases between. The CDR3 spans 13 residues. The CDR3 region is CASSTWITDTQYF. The CDR3 DNA reads as TGTGCCAGCAGTACGTGGATCACAGATACGCAGTATTTT.

The chain recombines TRBV20-1 with TRBJ2-1; TRBD2 matches at 9 bases. V was pared by 5 bases and J by 14 bases, with 4 bases of the junction left unmatched. The germline V gene encodes CDR1 DFQATT and CDR2 SNEGSKA (reference sequence). The CDR3 totals 10 residues. The CDR3 DNA sequence: TGCAGTGCTGTAGCGGGAGCAGAGTTCTTC. The encoded protein is CSAVAGAEFF.

The table lists this clonotype with many counts. The chain carries TRBV19 and TRBJ2-5; 7 nucleotides align to TRBD2. Germline trimming cut 4 bases from V and 1 base from J; bases unmatched to any gene: 3. Germline loops: CDR1 LNHDA, CDR2 SQIVND (reference sequence). CDR3 length: 14 amino acids. The CDR3 coding sequence is TGTGCCAGTAGTAAGGGAGGGAGCCAAGAGACCCAGTACTTC. Encoded protein: CASSKGGSQETQYF.

This clonotype was seen many times. The V and J genes are TRBV7-9 and TRBJ1-5, with 8 bases fitting TRBD1. J gave up 1 base and V 1 base, and 6 bases lay outside the gene matches. Germline assignment: CDR1 SEHNR and CDR2 FQNEAQ (reference sequence). The CDR3 totals 17 residues. CDR3 sequence: CASSLDRGQGSNQPQHF. CDR3 DNA sequence: TGTGCCAGCAGCTTAGATCGTGGACAGGGAAGCAATCAGCCCCAGCATTTT.

The sample holds many counts of this clonotype. The rearrangement uses TRBV11-2 and TRBJ1-6; 10 bases match TRBD1. V trimming: 5 bases; J trimming: 9 bases; junction bases outside the gene matches: 7. CDR1 and CDR2 from the germline V gene are SGHAT and FQNNGV. The CDR3 length is 15 residues. This CDR3 is CASSTRQGAISPLHF. CDR3 nucleotide sequence: TGTGCCAGCAGCACCCGACAGGGGGCTATTTCACCCCTCCACTTT. The full variable domain, its missing parts supplied by reference TRBV11-2 and TRBJ1-6, is EAGVAQSPRYKIIEKRQSVAFWCNPISGHATLYWYQQILGQGPKLLIQFQNNGVVDDSQLPKDRFSAERLKGVDSTLKIQPAKLEDSAVYLCASSTRQGAISPLHFGNGTRLTVT.

The J gene is TRBJ2-1, the V gene TRBV29-1; 11 bases are a match to TRBD2. This CDR3 region has 14 residues. J gave up 9 bases and V 3 bases, and 7 bases lay outside the gene matches. From germline, CDR1 is SQVTM and CDR2 ANQGSEA. CDR3 residues: CSVDILAGVSEQFF. The CDR3 DNA sequence: TGCAGCGTTGATATACTAGCGGGAGTATCTGAGCAGTTCTTC.

This clonotype was detected ten times or more. The rearrangement uses TRBV7-6 and TRBJ2-1; a possible D gene is TRBD2 (5 bases). Germline V gene sequence: CDR1 SGHVS, CDR2 FNYEAQ. V lost 0 bases, J lost 0 bases, and 12 bases lay in between. The CDR3 length is 17 residues. The CDR3 spells CASSLARLEGSYNEQFF. The DNA of the CDR3 is TGTGCCAGCAGCTTAGCGCGGCTAGAGGGCTCCTACAATGAGCAGTTCTTC.

This clonotype was counted between two and nine times. The chain links TRBV5-1 to TRBJ2-2; 7 bases are shared with TRBD1. J gave up 2 bases and V 3 bases, and 4 bases lay outside the gene matches. This CDR3 contains 15 residues. Germline loops: CDR1 SGHRS, CDR2 YFSETQ. DNA of the CDR3: TGCGCCAGCAGCTCGGGACAGCCAAACACCGGGGAGCTGTTTTTT. Amino acids: CASSSGQPNTGELFF.

V and J are TRBV20-1 and TRBJ1-2; TRBD1 is a possible D gene (6 bases). The CDR3 extends over 13 amino acids. The ends were cut back, 5 bases at V and 2 bases at J, with 12 bases in the middle. CDR1 is DFQATT, CDR2 SNEGSKA, per germline (reference sequence). The CDR3 spells CSARAGQNYGYTF. The CDR3, as DNA: TGCAGTGCTCGAGCCGGACAGAACTATGGCTACACCTTC.

V is TRBV12-3 or TRBV12-4 and J is TRBJ2-1; 7 bases agree with TRBD1. The CDR3 is made up of 13 amino acids. V was clipped by 6 bases and J by 5 bases; unmatched bases: 4. The CDR3 sequence is CASRRGRDNEQFF. The CDR3 nucleotides are TGTGCCAGCAGAAGGGGGCGGGACAATGAGCAGTTCTTC.